This T cell receptor beta chain was identified during a study of blood T cell repertoires in COVID-19. Whole-study context: The United States, Italy and Spain supplied acute and convalescent COVID-19 samples. Sources were T cells, B-cell-depleted T cells, or PBMCs; the material itself was cDNA or gDNA.

In the study's own analysis: It was from reference gene primer amplification that nucleated cell counts were estimated. Sequencing was performed with immunoSEQ multiplex PCR; in TCRdb, only in-frame clones are kept and a portion is missing. V, J and clone size are taken as reported in that table, and D and trimming were inferred from the DNA itself. Here the sample spans some 150,000 clones, approximately 90% being singletons. This CDR3 contains 14 residues. The germline V gene encodes CDR1 MNHNY and CDR2 SVGAGI (reference sequence). V lost 6 bases and J lost 10; bases outside the gene matches: 11. V is TRBV6-6 and J is TRBJ1-4; 7 bases match TRBD1. This TCR was sampled from a woman aged 35 to 49 with acute or convalescent COVID-19. The source material was peripheral blood. The CDR3 nucleotides are TGTGCCAGCAGAACCGGGACAGTTATGGGAAAACTGTTTTTT. It specifies CASRTGTVMGKLFF.